This T cell receptor (beta chain) was sequenced in a study of blood T cell repertoires in COVID-19. About the research overall: Researchers got acute and convalescent COVID-19 samples from the United States, Italy and Spain. T cells, B-cell-depleted T cells, or PBMCs supplied cDNA or gDNA.

In Seattle, patients joined the study during active infection and were tracked longitudinally. With V trimmed by 4 bases and J by 0 bases, 4 bases remained unmatched. This CDR3 comprises 15 residues. Germline loops: CDR1 SGHRS, CDR2 YFSETQ. In the study's own analysis: Reference gene primer amplification gave estimated nucleated cell counts. The table came from immunoSEQ multiplex PCR; TCRdb's copy has only in-frame clones and leaves some out. V and J calls and clone size follow that table, whereas D and trimming were derived from the DNA. The data show fewer than 250,000 clones, around 80% seen once.

Sequenced material: peripheral blood. This receptor was identified in a woman aged 55-70 years with COVID-19, enrolled during active disease. The chain uses TRBV5-1 and TRBJ1-3; 7 bases align to TRBD1. Here the CDR3 reads CASSLGQSSGNTIYF. The CDR3 DNA sequence: TGCGCCAGCAGCCTGGGACAGAGCTCTGGAAACACCATATATTTT. Looking up the rest from reference TRBV5-1 and TRBJ1-3 gives the full variable domain: KAGVTQTPRYLIKTRGQQVTLSCSPISGHRSVSWYQQTPGQGLQFLFEYFSETQRNKGNFPGRFSGRQFSNSRSEMNVSTLELGDSALYLCASSLGQSSGNTIYFGEGSWLTVV.